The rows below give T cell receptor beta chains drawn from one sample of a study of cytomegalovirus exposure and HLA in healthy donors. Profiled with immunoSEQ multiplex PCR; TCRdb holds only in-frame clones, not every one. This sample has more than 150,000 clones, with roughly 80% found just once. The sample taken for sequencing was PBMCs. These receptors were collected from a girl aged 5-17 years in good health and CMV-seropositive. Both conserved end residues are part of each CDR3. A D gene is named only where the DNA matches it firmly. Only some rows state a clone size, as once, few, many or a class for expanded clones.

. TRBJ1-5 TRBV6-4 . TGTGCCAGCAGTGACAGAGAGGATCAGCCCCAGCATTTT CASSDREDQPQHF
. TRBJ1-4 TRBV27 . TGTGCCAGCAGTCCCAGGCTTGGCAATGAAAAACTGTTTTTT CASSPRLGNEKLFF
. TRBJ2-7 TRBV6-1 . TGTGCCAGCAGGCCCACAGGGAGCTCCTACGAGCAGTACTTC CASRPTGSSYEQYF
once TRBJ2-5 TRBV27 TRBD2 TGTGCCAGCAGCAATCTACTAGCGGGAGAGACCCAGTACTTC CASSNLLAGETQYF
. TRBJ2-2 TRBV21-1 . TGTGCCAGCAGCAGACTAGCGGACAGTGGAGACGGGGAGCTGTTTTTT CASSRLADSGDGELFF
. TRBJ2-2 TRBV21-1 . TGTGCCAGCAGCAAAAGCACAGGGGGACATAGAGGGACCACCGGGGAGCTGTTTTTT CASSKSTGGHRGTTGELFF
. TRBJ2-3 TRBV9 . TGTGCCAGCAGCGTAGCCCAGCGGAGCACAGATACGCAGTATTTT CASSVAQRSTDTQYF
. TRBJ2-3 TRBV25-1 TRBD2 TGTGCCAGCAGTGGGGTCGGCAGCAGCGGGATAGTGAATACGCAGTATTTT CASSGVGSSGIVNTQYF
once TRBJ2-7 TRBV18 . TGTGCCAGCTCACCAACCGGGGGTCCCTCCTACGAGCAGTACTTC CASSPTGGPSYEQYF
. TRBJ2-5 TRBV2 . TGTGCCAGCAGTGAACGGGTTAAACTTAACCAAGAGACCCAGTACTTC CASSERVKLNQETQYF
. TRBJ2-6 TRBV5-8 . TGTGCCAGCAGCTTGGGGCAGGGGATGATATCTGGGGCCAACGTCCTGACTTTC CASSLGQGMISGANVLTF
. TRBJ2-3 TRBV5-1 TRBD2 TGCGCCAGCGAACAGAGGGGATCCGGGAGGGATACGCAGTATTTT CASEQRGSGRDTQYF
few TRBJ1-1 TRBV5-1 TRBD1 TGCGCCAGCAGCCTGACAGGGGGGGACACTGAAGCTTTCTTT CASSLTGGDTEAFF
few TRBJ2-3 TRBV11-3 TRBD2 TGTGCCAGCACCAGGCCCTCGCGGGGGTGGAGCACAGATACGCAGTATTTT CASTRPSRGWSTDTQYF
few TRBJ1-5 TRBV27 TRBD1 TGTGCCAGCAGCTCTACAGGGGAAGGTATCGGGCAGCCCCAGCATTTT CASSSTGEGIGQPQHF
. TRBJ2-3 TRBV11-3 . TGTGCCAGCAGCTTAGGCGGGAACTTCGCAGATACGCAGTATTTT CASSLGGNFADTQYF
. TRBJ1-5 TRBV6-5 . TGTGCCAGCAGCCAGACCGGAGCTAATCAGCCCCAGCATTTT CASSQTGANQPQHF
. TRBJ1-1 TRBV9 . TGTGCCAGCAGCGTATTTCAGAACACTGAAGCTTTCTTT CASSVFQNTEAFF
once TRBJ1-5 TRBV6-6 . TGTGCCAGCAGTTACAGAGCCCCTGTTAATCAGCCCCAGCATTTT CASSYRAPVNQPQHF
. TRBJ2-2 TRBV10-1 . TGCGCCAGCGGACTTAGTTCCGGGGAGCTGTTTTTT CASGLSSGELFF
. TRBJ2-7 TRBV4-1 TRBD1 TGCGCCAGCAGCCCTGACAGGGTTGGGGACGAGCAGTACTTC CASSPDRVGDEQYF
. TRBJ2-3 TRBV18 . TGTGCCAGCTCTTCTAGCACAGATACGCAGTATTTT CASSSSTDTQYF
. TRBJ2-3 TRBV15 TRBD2 TGTGCCACCAGCAGAGATTATGAAACTAGCGGGACCTGGGCAGATACGCAGTATTTT CATSRDYETSGTWADTQYF
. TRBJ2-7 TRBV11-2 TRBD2 TGTGCCAGCAGCTTAGATCGAGCGGGGGTCTCCTACGAGCAGTACTTC CASSLDRAGVSYEQYF
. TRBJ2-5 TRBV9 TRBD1 TGTGCCAACAGCGGCCGGGACAGGGCCCTCCAAGAGACCCAGTACTTC CANSGRDRALQETQYF
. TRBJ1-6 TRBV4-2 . TGTGCCAGCAGCCAAGAGCAGGCAGGGCTGTCACCCCTCCACTTT CASSQEQAGLSPLHF
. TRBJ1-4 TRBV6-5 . TGTGCCAGCAGCAGCGGGGGGGAAAAACTGTTTTTT CASSSGGEKLFF
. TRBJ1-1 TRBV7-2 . TGTGCCAGCAGCCCCTGGGGAGCGACTGAAGCTTTCTTT CASSPWGATEAFF
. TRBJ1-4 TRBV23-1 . TGCGCCAGCAGTCACCCCCCCCAATCGCCATCCGGGACAAAGAAACTGTTTTTT CASSHPPQSPSGTKKLFF
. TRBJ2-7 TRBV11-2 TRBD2 TGTGCCAGCAGCTCGCTCGAGACTAGCGGATCCTACGAGCAGTACTTC CASSSLETSGSYEQYF
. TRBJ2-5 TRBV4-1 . TGCGCCAGCAGCCATAGGTCTTGGGCACCCGAGAAAGAGACCCAGTACTTC CASSHRSWAPEKETQYF
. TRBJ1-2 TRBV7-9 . TGTGCCAGCAGGCGGGGGAGCCGTTTTGAGCGCAACTATGGCTACACCTTC CASRRGSRFERNYGYTF
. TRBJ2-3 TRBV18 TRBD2 TGTGCCAGCTCAGTTAGCGGGAGCACAGATACGCAGTATTTT CASSVSGSTDTQYF
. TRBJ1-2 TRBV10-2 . TGCGCCAGCAGTGAGTCGCGAGGGACGGGAGACCATAACTATGGCTACACCTTC CASSESRGTGDHNYGYTF
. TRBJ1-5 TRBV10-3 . TGTGCCACCACGACAGAGGGGGGGAATCAGCCCCAGCATTTT CATTTEGGNQPQHF
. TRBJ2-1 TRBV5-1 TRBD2 TGCGCCAGCAGCTTGACTAGCGGGAATAACAATGAGCAGTTCTTC CASSLTSGNNNEQFF
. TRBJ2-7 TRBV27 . TGTGCCAGCAGTTTATCGGGCGATCCCTACGAGCAGTACTTC CASSLSGDPYEQYF
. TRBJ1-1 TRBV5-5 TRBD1 TGTGCCAGCAGCCGACAGGGGGACACTGAAGCTTTCTTT CASSRQGDTEAFF
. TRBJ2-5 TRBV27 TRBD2 TGTGCCAGCAGTTTCGCGGGAGGGCGGGAGACCCAGTACTTC CASSFAGGRETQYF
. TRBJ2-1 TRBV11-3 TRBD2 TGTGCCAGCAGCTTAGGGTCTAGCGGGAGGGCCGATGAGCAGTTCTTC CASSLGSSGRADEQFF
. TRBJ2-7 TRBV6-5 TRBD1 TGTGCCAGCAGCACACGACAGGGTCGGTCCTACGAGCAGTACTTC CASSTRQGRSYEQYF
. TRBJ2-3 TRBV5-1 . TGCGCCAGCAGCTTGGGTGGGAGCCCCACAGATACGCAGTATTTT CASSLGGSPTDTQYF
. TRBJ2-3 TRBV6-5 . TGTGCCAGCAAATATTACTTCTCCACAGATACGCAGTATTTT CASKYYFSTDTQYF
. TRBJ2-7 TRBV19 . TGTGCCAGTAGTATCGTGGGAGTGGGCGAGCAGTACTTC CASSIVGVGEQYF